This record concerns one T cell receptor (beta chain) sequence. The data derive from a study of T cell repertoires in ileal Crohn's disease. Germline V gene data show CDR1 as SNHLY and CDR2 as FYNNEI. The V and J ends lost 8 bases and 8 bases, in that order; junction bases with no gene match: 8. The CDR3 spans 13 residues. Sequenced by immunoSEQ multiplex PCR; TCRdb stores in-frame clones only, minus some. The table includes around 14,000 clones, under 80% detected once. Source material: ileal tissue. This sequence originates from an adult with Crohn's disease. This sequence joins TRBV2 and TRBJ2-3, with 9 bases matching TRBD2. The CDR3: CASGGGARVTQYF. For the CDR3, the DNA is TGTGCCAGCGGCGGGGGGGCCCGAGTTACGCAGTATTTT. Combining the CDR3 with reference TRBV2 and TRBJ2-3 gives the whole variable domain EPEVTQTPSHQVTQMGQEVILRCVPISNHLYFYWYRQILGQKVEFLVSFYNNEISEKSEIFDDQFSVERPDGSNFTLKIRSTKLEDSAMYFCASGGGARVTQYFGPGTRLTVL.